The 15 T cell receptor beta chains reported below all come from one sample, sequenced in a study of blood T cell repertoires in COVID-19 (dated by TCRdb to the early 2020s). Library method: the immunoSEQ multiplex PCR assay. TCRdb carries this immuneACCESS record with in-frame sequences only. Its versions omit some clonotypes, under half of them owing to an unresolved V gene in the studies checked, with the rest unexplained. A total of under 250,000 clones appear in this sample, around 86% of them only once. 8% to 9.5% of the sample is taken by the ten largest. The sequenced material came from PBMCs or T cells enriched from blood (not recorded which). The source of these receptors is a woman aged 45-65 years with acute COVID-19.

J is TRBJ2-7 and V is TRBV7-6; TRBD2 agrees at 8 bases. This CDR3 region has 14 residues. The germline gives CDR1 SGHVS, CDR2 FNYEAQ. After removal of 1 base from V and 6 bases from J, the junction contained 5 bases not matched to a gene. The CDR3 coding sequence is TGTGCCAGCAGCTTAGGAGCGGGAGCGGGCGAGCAGTACTTC. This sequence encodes CASSLGAGAGEQYF.

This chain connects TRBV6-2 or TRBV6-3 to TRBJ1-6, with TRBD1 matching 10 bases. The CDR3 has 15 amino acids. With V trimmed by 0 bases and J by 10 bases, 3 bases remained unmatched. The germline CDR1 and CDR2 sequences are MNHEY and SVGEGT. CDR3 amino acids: CASSYSTGGLSPLHF. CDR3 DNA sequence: TGTGCCAGCAGTTACTCGACAGGGGGCCTGTCACCCCTCCACTTT.

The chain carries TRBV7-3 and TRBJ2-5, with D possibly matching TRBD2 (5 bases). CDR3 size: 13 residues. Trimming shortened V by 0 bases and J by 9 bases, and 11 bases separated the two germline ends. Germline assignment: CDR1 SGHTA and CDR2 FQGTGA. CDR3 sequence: CASSLTATTSQYF. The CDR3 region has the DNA TGTGCCAGCAGCTTAACGGCGACTACCTCCCAGTACTTC.

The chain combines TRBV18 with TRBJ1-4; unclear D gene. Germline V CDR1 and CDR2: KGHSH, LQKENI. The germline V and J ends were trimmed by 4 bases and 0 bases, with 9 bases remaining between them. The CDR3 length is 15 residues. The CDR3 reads CASSLNIATNEKLFF. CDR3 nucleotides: TGTGCCAGCTCACTTAACATTGCAACTAATGAAAAACTGTTTTTT.

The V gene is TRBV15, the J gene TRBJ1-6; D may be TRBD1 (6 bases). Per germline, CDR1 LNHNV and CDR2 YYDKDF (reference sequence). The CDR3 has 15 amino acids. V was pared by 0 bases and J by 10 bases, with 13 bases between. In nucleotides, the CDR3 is TGTGCCACCAGCAGAGAGAAACAGGGTTGGTCACCCCTCCACTTT. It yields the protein CATSREKQGWSPLHF.

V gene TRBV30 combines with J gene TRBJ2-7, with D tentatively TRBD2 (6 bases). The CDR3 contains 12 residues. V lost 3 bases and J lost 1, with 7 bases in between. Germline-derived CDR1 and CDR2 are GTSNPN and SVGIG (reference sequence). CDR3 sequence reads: CAWRGGSYEQYF. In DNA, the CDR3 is TGTGCCTGGAGGGGAGGTTCCTACGAGCAGTACTTC.

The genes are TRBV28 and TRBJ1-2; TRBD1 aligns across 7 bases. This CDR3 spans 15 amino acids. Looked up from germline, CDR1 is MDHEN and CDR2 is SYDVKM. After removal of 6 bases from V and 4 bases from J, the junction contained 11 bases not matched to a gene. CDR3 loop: CASSIPRDSLYGYTF. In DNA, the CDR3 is TGTGCCAGCAGCATCCCCCGGGACAGCCTCTATGGCTACACCTTC.

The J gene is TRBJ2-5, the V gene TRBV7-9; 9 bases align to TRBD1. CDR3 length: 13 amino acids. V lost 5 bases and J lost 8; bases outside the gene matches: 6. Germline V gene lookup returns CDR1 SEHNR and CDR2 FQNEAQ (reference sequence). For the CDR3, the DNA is TGTGCCAGCAGCCTAGGACAGGGGATAACCCAGTACTTC. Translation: CASSLGQGITQYF.

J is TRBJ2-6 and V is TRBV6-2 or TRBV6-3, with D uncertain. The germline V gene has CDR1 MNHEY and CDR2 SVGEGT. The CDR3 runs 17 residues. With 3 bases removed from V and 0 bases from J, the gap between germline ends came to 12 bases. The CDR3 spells CASSYGRFHSGANVLTF. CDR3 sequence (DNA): TGTGCCAGCAGTTATGGCAGGTTTCACTCTGGGGCCAACGTCCTGACTTTC.

CDR3 bases: TGTGCCAGTAGTATAGGCCGGGCGGGAGGCTCAGATACGCAGTATTTT. This encodes CASSIGRAGGSDTQYF. V gene TRBV19 combines with J gene TRBJ2-3; 8 bases are a match to TRBD2. CDR3 length: 16 residues. CDR1 LNHDA and CDR2 SQIVND come from the germline V gene (reference sequence). The junction had 7 bases not matched to a gene; V was cut back by 1 base and J by 4 bases.

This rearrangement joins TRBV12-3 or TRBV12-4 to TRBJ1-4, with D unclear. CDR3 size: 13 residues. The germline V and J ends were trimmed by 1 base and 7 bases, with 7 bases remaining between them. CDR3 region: CASSLGAIEKLFF. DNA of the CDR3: TGTGCCAGCAGTTTAGGAGCGATTGAAAAACTGTTTTTT.

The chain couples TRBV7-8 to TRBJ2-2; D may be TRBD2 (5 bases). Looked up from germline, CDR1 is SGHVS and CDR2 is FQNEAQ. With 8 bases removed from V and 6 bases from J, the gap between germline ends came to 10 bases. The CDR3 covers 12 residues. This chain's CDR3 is CASELVAGELFF. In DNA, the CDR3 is TGTGCCAGCGAACTAGTCGCCGGGGAGCTGTTTTTT.

The chain's CDR3 is CASTKSRQGSDTQYF. DNA of the CDR3: TGTGCCAGCACCAAAAGCCGGCAGGGGTCAGATACGCAGTATTTT. The chain employs TRBV7-2 and TRBJ2-3; D might be TRBD1 (6 bases). Trimming shortened V by 7 bases and J by 4 bases, and 18 bases separated the two germline ends. The CDR3 runs 15 residues. Germline V gives CDR1 SGHTA, CDR2 FQGNSA.

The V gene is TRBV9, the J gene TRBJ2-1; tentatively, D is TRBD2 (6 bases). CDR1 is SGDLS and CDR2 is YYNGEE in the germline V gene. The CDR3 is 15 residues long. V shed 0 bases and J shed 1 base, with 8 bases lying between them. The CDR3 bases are TGTGCCAGCAGCGTAGATCTAGCGTCCTACAATGAGCAGTTCTTC. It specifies CASSVDLASYNEQFF.

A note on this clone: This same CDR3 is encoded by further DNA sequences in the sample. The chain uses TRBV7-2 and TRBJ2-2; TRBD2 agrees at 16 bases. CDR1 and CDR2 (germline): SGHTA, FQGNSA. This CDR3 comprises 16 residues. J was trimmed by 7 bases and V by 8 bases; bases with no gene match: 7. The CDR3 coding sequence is TGTGCCAGCCGCCGGGGACTAGCGGGGGGGTGCGGGGAGCTGTTTTTT. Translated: CASRRGLAGGCGELFF.